This T cell receptor (beta chain) came from a study of identifying expanded T cells in peripheral blood. The study, taken as a whole, reports: Across healthy donors, higher total template counts meant significantly greater roughly two-week count variance. Over about two and four weeks, about 16 and 20 clones changed, versus roughly 1.1 between replicates.

There are 15 residues in the CDR3. Unmatched junction bases numbered 4, after V lost 0 bases and J lost 6 bases. CDR1 and CDR2 (germline): SGHRS, YFSETQ. The method was immunoSEQ multiplex PCR; TCRdb's version includes in-frame clones alone and lacks a portion of them. Seen here are about 110,000 clones, about 89% observed once, and the top ten hold approximately 16%. During the collection period, no donor immune events like infections were recorded. A few counts support this clone. Its target is not known. Sequencing was performed on blood. The V gene is TRBV5-1, the J gene TRBJ1-2, with 11 bases lining up with TRBD1. The sequence derives from a person aged 18 to 75 in good health. The CDR3 region has the DNA TGCGCCAGCAGCTTGGCACCGGGACAGGGGGATGGCTACACCTTC. Residues: CASSLAPGQGDGYTF.